These T cell receptor beta chains were read from a single sample in a study of blood T cell repertoires in COVID-19. Using immunoSEQ multiplex PCR, the repertoire was profiled, and TCRdb retains in-frame clones only, with some absent. This table has about 63,000 clones, around 79% appearing once. Sequenced material: peripheral blood. The receptors originated from a human donor in a cohort sampled during active COVID-19. CDR3s leave out the opening cysteine and the closing phenylalanine or tryptophan. The order of the fields is V gene, J gene, CDR3 protein.

V: TRBV28; J: TRBJ2-3; CDR3: ASSTDDSAGEVTDTQY
V: TRBV3-1/TRBV3-2; J: TRBJ1-6; CDR3: ASSPGTGGSPLH
V: TRBV28; J: TRBJ1-6; CDR3: ASSPRTGNNSPLH
V: TRBV6-2/TRBV6-3; J: TRBJ2-7; CDR3: ASSDQGVHSYEQY
V: TRBV9; J: TRBJ1-3; CDR3: ASSGPLTKSGNTIY
V: TRBV25-1; J: TRBJ1-3; CDR3: ASSEPYENTIY
V: TRBV7-2; J: TRBJ2-3; CDR3: ASTRGDTQY
V: TRBV6-6; J: TRBJ2-7; CDR3: ASSYPGQPGGYEQY
V: TRBV27; J: TRBJ1-5; CDR3: ASRPTGEVGPQH
V: TRBV19; J: TRBJ1-1; CDR3: ASSPRQGVNTEAF
V: TRBV13; J: TRBJ2-7; CDR3: ASSFDTGTRSGEQY
V: TRBV9; J: TRBJ2-3; CDR3: ASSLLAAKGTDTQY
V: TRBV2; J: TRBJ2-7; CDR3: ASSRQAFEQY
V: TRBV28; J: TRBJ2-5; CDR3: ASSLSGQERETQY
V: TRBV6-4; J: TRBJ2-1; CDR3: ASSDRGQEDEQF
V: TRBV9; J: TRBJ2-7; CDR3: ASSAQGAYEQY
V: TRBV5-1; J: TRBJ2-3; CDR3: ASSLEAVGTDTQY
V: TRBV18; J: TRBJ1-3; CDR3: ASSPSARNTGNTIY
V: TRBV24-1; J: TRBJ1-3; CDR3: ATSDPGGGSGNTIY
V: TRBV12-5; J: TRBJ1-2; CDR3: ASGWDSHYGYT
V: TRBV18; J: TRBJ2-4; CDR3: ASSPPDRGAKNIQY
V: TRBV12-3/TRBV12-4; J: TRBJ1-2; CDR3: ASSLASYGYT
V: TRBV5-5; J: TRBJ2-7; CDR3: ASSLRGDSYEQY
V: TRBV28; J: TRBJ2-1; CDR3: ASSYSSASGRGDEQF
V: TRBV7-3; J: TRBJ2-2; CDR3: ASSLNRADGELF
V: TRBV30; J: TRBJ2-2; CDR3: AWRVGLAGYTGELF